This is a list of T cell receptor beta chains from one sample in a study of blood T cells in healthy people across ages. TCRdb itself ran the 5' RACE reads through MiXCR, one entry per CDR3 protein. The sample consists of about 1.7 million distinct CDR3 sequences, 28% of them appearing once. Sequencing was done on a sample of blood. The source of these receptors is a woman aged 25 to 39 in good health. Both conserved end residues are part of each CDR3.

v_call cdr3_length cdr3_aa
TRBV7-9 15 CASSLGAAATYGYTF
TRBV20-1 14 CSAWTGAVRYGYTF
TRBV12-3/TRBV12-4 15 CATERRTGYNYGYTF
TRBV5-1 16 CASSLQQPRTTDTQYF
TRBV29-1 13 CSVGLFRNTEAFF
TRBV28 16 CASSIQRLAQLDTQYF
TRBV25-1 15 CASSGWREFNYGYTF
TRBV7-6 16 CASSSRGSTSTDTQYF
TRBV12-3/TRBV12-4 14 CASSLSVAGGELFF
TRBV4-1 19 CASSPRPPAGLAGNNEQFF
TRBV12-3/TRBV12-4 14 CASSLQGAWETQFF
TRBV7-2 16 CASSLVTNRGANVLTF
TRBV27 15 CASSWAPKGNYGYTF
TRBV3-1 15 CASSTYRGRAYEQYF